These 21 T cell receptor beta chains were sequenced from one sample in a study of blood T cell repertoires in COVID-19. TCRdb's copy holds only in-frame clones and misses some; the assay was immunoSEQ multiplex PCR. Found here are 250,000 to 350,000 clones, over 75% of them singletons; the top ten hold around 9.3%. The sequencing sample was made of PBMCs or T cells enriched from blood (not recorded which). These receptor sequences come from a woman aged 18-35 years who had recovered from COVID-19.

Concerning this clone: This same CDR3 is encoded by further DNA sequences in the sample. The chain employs TRBV3-1 (or the pseudogene TRBV3-2) and TRBJ2-7; D call uncertain. The CDR3 consists of 14 residues. Germline V gene sequence: CDR1 LGHDT, CDR2 YNNKEL (reference sequence). V was trimmed by 0 bases and J by 1 base, leaving 7 bases between them. CDR3 sequence reads: CASSQEGSSYEQYF. In DNA, the CDR3 is TGTGCCAGCAGCCAAGAGGGCAGTTCCTACGAGCAGTACTTC.

In nucleotides, the CDR3 is TGTGCCTGGAGTGTACAGGGGGCCTCGGATGGCTACACCTTC. Translation gives CAWSVQGASDGYTF. The V call is TRBV30, the J call TRBJ1-2; 9 bases line up with TRBD1. Looked up from germline, CDR1 is GTSNPN and CDR2 is SVGIG (reference sequence). The CDR3 is made up of 14 amino acids. J was trimmed by 6 bases and V by 0 bases; bases with no gene match: 5.

The chain employs TRBV3-1 (or the pseudogene TRBV3-2) and TRBJ2-1; 12 bases match TRBD2. Germline V gives CDR1 LGHDT, CDR2 YNNKEL (reference sequence). V was pared by 5 bases and J by 4 bases, with 3 bases of the junction left unmatched. The CDR3 extends over 15 amino acids. The DNA of the CDR3 is TGTGCCAGCAGCGGTCTAGCGGGGGGGTACAATGAGCAGTTCTTC. Amino acids: CASSGLAGGYNEQFF.

The V and J genes are TRBV5-1 and TRBJ1-5, with 7 bases fitting TRBD1. Germline trimming cut 4 bases from V and 4 bases from J; bases unmatched to any gene: 11. The V gene's germline CDR1 is SGHRS and CDR2 YFSETQ. The CDR3 runs 16 residues. In nucleotides, the CDR3 is TGCGCCAGCAGCCTCGGACACGGGACAGATAATCAGCCCCAGCATTTT. As protein: CASSLGHGTDNQPQHF.

The chain couples TRBV10-3 to TRBJ1-4, with 10 bases that match TRBD1. This CDR3 contains 14 residues. The germline V gene has CDR1 ENHRY and CDR2 SYGVKD. With V trimmed by 6 bases and J by 6 bases, 4 bases remained unmatched. As DNA, the CDR3 is TGTGCCATCAGCCCCGGGACAGGGGATGAAAAACTGTTTTTT. Protein product: CAISPGTGDEKLFF.

J is TRBJ2-6 and V is TRBV9; TRBD1 matches at 11 bases. Per germline, CDR1 SGDLS and CDR2 YYNGEE. Trimming cost V 4 bases and J 4 bases; bases outside gene matches: 10. This CDR3 has 18 residues. The CDR3 coding sequence is TGTGCCAGCAGCTCGACCGGGACAGGGGGTTCGGGGGCCAACGTCCTGACTTTC. Protein: CASSSTGTGGSGANVLTF.

The chain joins TRBV19 to TRBJ2-2; 7 nucleotides agree with TRBD1. With 5 bases clipped from V and 5 bases from J, the junction kept 5 bases outside the gene matches. CDR1 is LNHDA and CDR2 is SQIVND in the germline V gene (reference sequence). This CDR3 contains 14 residues. CDR3 nucleotide sequence: TGTGCCAGTAGTCAAACAGGGGAAACCGGGGAGCTGTTTTTT. It specifies CASSQTGETGELFF.

This clone was detected only a few times. V gene TRBV5-1 combines with J gene TRBJ2-1, with TRBD2 matching over 11 bases. Trimming took 2 bases from V and 2 from J; bases not matched to a gene: 3. CDR1 is SGHRS and CDR2 is YFSETQ in the germline V gene. The length of the CDR3 is 16 residues. The CDR3 DNA reads TGCGCCAGCAGCTTTACTAGCGGGGGACCCTACAATGAGCAGTTCTTC. Translating it yields CASSFTSGGPYNEQFF. The full variable domain, its missing parts supplied by reference TRBV5-1 and TRBJ2-1, is KAGVTQTPRYLIKTRGQQVTLSCSPISGHRSVSWYQQTPGQGLQFLFEYFSETQRNKGNFPGRFSGRQFSNSRSEMNVSTLELGDSALYLCASSFTSGGPYNEQFFGPGTRLTVL.

This chain connects TRBV7-2 to TRBJ2-7; 9 bases line up with TRBD2. With V trimmed by 5 bases and J by 2 bases, 4 bases remained unmatched. The CDR3 sequence is 14 residues long. Germline CDR1 is SGHTA and CDR2 is FQGNSA. The CDR3 region is CASSTAGGPYEQYF. In nucleotides, the CDR3 is TGTGCCAGCAGCACCGCGGGGGGGCCCTACGAGCAGTACTTC.

The genes are TRBV6-1 and TRBJ1-2; a weak D match, TRBD1 (5 bases). The CDR3 runs 17 residues. CDR1 is MNHNS, CDR2 SASEGT, per germline. V lost 1 base and J 2 bases, leaving 17 bases between the germline ends. CDR3 nucleotide sequence: TGTGCCAGCAGTGAAGTCAGGGCAGCCCGGGGGAACTATGGCTACACCTTC. It is translated as CASSEVRAARGNYGYTF.

The CDR3, as DNA: TGTGCCAGCAGCTCCTCCTTAGGACTAGCGGGGGGGAAGGCGGATACGCAGTATTTT. As protein: CASSSSLGLAGGKADTQYF. The chain couples TRBV11-2 to TRBJ2-3; 15 bases match TRBD2. V lost 4 bases, J lost 6 bases, and 14 bases stayed unmatched. CDR1 SGHAT and CDR2 FQNNGV come from the germline V gene. The CDR3 runs to 19 residues.

Only one count was recorded for this clone. The V and J genes are TRBV29-1 and TRBJ1-2, with TRBD1 identical over 9 bases. V gave up 2 bases and J gave up 2 bases; unmatched junction bases: 9. CDR1 is SQVTM and CDR2 is ANQGSEA in the germline V gene. This CDR3 has 16 residues. CDR3 sequence reads: CSVERGQGLINYGYTF. CDR3 sequence (DNA): TGCAGCGTTGAAAGGGGACAGGGCCTAATCAACTATGGCTACACCTTC.

The genes are TRBV11-3 and TRBJ2-5, with a possible D match to TRBD2 (6 bases). Per germline, CDR1 SGHNT and CDR2 YENEEA. CDR3 length: 13 amino acids. Trimming took off 5 bases at V and 2 bases at J, with 9 bases between the two ends. This CDR3 reads CASSPRGQETQYF. The CDR3, as DNA: TGTGCCAGCAGCCCCCGGGGGCAAGAGACCCAGTACTTC.

V gene TRBV7-9 combines with J gene TRBJ2-7; 8 bases agree with TRBD1. The germline gives CDR1 SEHNR, CDR2 FQNEAQ (reference sequence). This CDR3 is 15 amino acids long. V trimming: 5 bases; J trimming: 1 base; junction bases outside the gene matches: 7. The CDR3 protein is CASSNPTGVSYEQYF. DNA of the CDR3: TGTGCCAGCAGCAACCCGACAGGGGTGTCCTACGAGCAGTACTTC.

The V gene is TRBV15, the J gene TRBJ2-5; TRBD2 agrees at 7 bases. Germline-derived CDR1 and CDR2 are LNHNV and YYDKDF (reference sequence). The ends lost 0 bases at V and 5 bases at J; junction bases unmatched: 6. The CDR3 contains 15 residues. CDR3 nucleotides: TGTGCCACCAGCAGAGATTGGTCGACTAGCGAGACCCAGTACTTC. Protein: CATSRDWSTSETQYF. The full variable domain, rest sourced from reference TRBV15 and TRBJ2-5, is DAMVIQNPRYQVTQFGKPVTLSCSQTLNHNVMYWYQQKSSQAPKLLFHYYDKDFNNEADTPDNFQSRRPNTSFCFLDIRSPGLGDTAMYLCATSRDWSTSETQYFGPGTRLLVL.

The chain couples TRBV2 to TRBJ2-7; D may be TRBD2 (6 bases). Germline assignment: CDR1 SNHLY and CDR2 FYNNEI. The CDR3 length is 15 residues. Trimming removed 7 bases from V and 4 bases from J, with 20 bases in between. CDR3 DNA sequence: TGTGCCAGCACCCTCGGGCGGGATGGATTTTACGAGCAGTACTTC. Translating it yields CASTLGRDGFYEQYF.

The rearrangement joins TRBV10-3 to TRBJ1-1; 7 nucleotides line up with TRBD1. Germline V gene sequence: CDR1 ENHRY, CDR2 SYGVKD. This CDR3 is 15 amino acids long. V lost 3 bases to trimming and J lost 4 bases; unmatched junction nucleotides: 8. The CDR3 sequence: CAISEGGPGGTEAFF. CDR3 DNA: TGTGCCATCAGTGAAGGCGGGCCAGGGGGCACTGAAGCTTTCTTT.

The chain employs TRBV6-5 and TRBJ2-1, with D tentatively TRBD2 (6 bases). Trimming left V 4 bases short and J 3 bases short, with 13 bases between. Per the germline V gene, CDR1 is MNHEY and CDR2 is SVGAGI. This CDR3 has 15 amino acids. The DNA of the CDR3 is TGTGCCAGCAGTTCCCCGGGACTCTACTACAATGAGCAGTTCTTC. Its translation is CASSSPGLYYNEQFF.

This chain links TRBV7-3 with TRBJ2-3; D gene ambiguous. The V gene lost 5 bases and the J gene lost 2 bases, with 5 bases spanning the gap. Germline V gives CDR1 SGHTA, CDR2 FQGTGA. The CDR3 is 12 residues long. CDR3 protein: CASSRDTDTQYF. The CDR3 bases are TGTGCCAGCAGCCGAGACACAGATACGCAGTATTTT.

The genes are TRBV6-5 and TRBJ1-2; D may be TRBD1 (6 bases). V was trimmed by 4 bases and J by 8 bases, leaving 14 bases between them. Germline V gene lookup returns CDR1 MNHEY and CDR2 SVGAGI. The CDR3 is made up of 13 amino acids. CDR3 DNA sequence: TGTGCCAGCAGTTCCTACACAGGGAGCGGCTACACCTTC. Translated: CASSSYTGSGYTF.

This chain uses TRBV12-5 with TRBJ2-2, with a weak D call TRBD1 (6 bases). The CDR3 covers 18 residues. The germline V and J ends were trimmed by 3 bases and 5 bases, with 22 bases remaining between them. Germline CDR1 reads LGHNT; CDR2 reads FRNRAP. The chain's CDR3 is CASGFFPLKQGITGELFF. The CDR3 DNA sequence: TGTGCTAGTGGTTTTTTTCCGCTAAAACAGGGTATAACCGGGGAGCTGTTTTTT.